This TCR beta chain is from a study of human T cells and chemical hapten exposure (dated by TCRdb to the early 2020s). In the study overall: For sensitization, 2% DPC in acetone was applied to a roughly 2 cm by roughly 2 cm area of upper inner arm skin. Patient blood was sampled pre-sensitization (week 0) and at 2, 6 and about 24 weeks after DPC sensitization. Twenty-nine alopecia patients gave blood for TCR sequencing at one to four time points (pre-sensitization, 2, 6 and 24 weeks). In alopecia patients, the study followed how the peripheral blood TCR repertoire changed in vivo over primary and secondary sensitization to diphenylcyclopropenone (DPC), a hapten. Libraries were pooled for sequencing, and per-sample TCR yields varied mainly because of small differences in library volumes within the pool. Patch tests used Finn chambers with 0.01% DPC on the upper back, scored after 6 days by International Contact Dermatitis Research Group standards. The mostly female patient cohort included alopecia areata with under or over 50% scalp involvement, alopecia totalis and alopecia universalis. Patients additionally received weekly therapeutic DPC doses to the scalp throughout the approximately 22-week study period. What the authors observed across the whole study: The number of PT1 expanded TCRs positively correlated with patch test score, significant at thresholds 8, 16 and 32 but not 4. Because every patient had alopecia, a presumed autoimmune disease, the patients' immune response might differ from that of healthy individuals. Significantly more large CDR3 similarity clusters were formed by expanded TCRs than by pre-sensitization or healthy control sets, consistent with antigen-driven responses. No change with DPC sensitization was found in the number of TCRs above 1 in 1000 frequency, and no evidence of global repertoire structure alterations was found. After repeated subsampling, the strength of the expansion versus patch-test correlation and the threshold at which it became significant changed.

The CDR3, cysteine through phenylalanine, is 15 amino acids long. The CDR3 DNA has 45 bases and is translated from base 1. The germline V gene specifies LGHNA as CDR1 and YSLEER as CDR2. Trimmed from V: 4 bases; trimmed from J: 6 bases; junction bases lacking a gene match: 12. The sample's time point label, in plain terms: pre-sensitization, week 0. The treatment or condition tag for this specimen amounts to: therapeutic diphenylcyclopropenone sensitization with weekly scalp DPC. Blood at each patch-test visit was drawn before the patch test was applied. Eligible patients were aged 18 to 70, diagnosed with alopecia, deemed suitable for DPC therapy, and excluded if pregnant. Unfractionated whole blood was collected in Tempus Blood RNA tubes, and total RNA was extracted from that blood. Library method: RACE. The sample was run on a NextSeq 500. During library preparation, unique molecular identifiers were attached to individual cDNA molecules so that TCRs could be counted quantitatively and reproducibly. From each blood RNA sample, both TCR alpha and TCR beta chains were sequenced. The authors' pipeline ran thus. A median of approximately 100,000 TCRs per sample was observed, with a range of about 20,000 to 750,000. The Decombinator software suite was used to annotate the V, J and CDR3 of the TCR reads. Every sample was subsampled to the same number of TCRs (28,000) for the PS versus PT1 abundance plots. Expanded TCRs were defined as absent before sensitization and observed at least eight times at the 2-week time point. TCRdb reworked the public reads: Q25 trimming with fastp, MiXCR clone assembly, productive beta chains retained. All rows with the same CDR3 protein become a single entry with the most common DNA and genes. The V and J calls here are based on TCRdb, not the publication. The sample table lists some 45,000 distinct CDR3 sequences, roughly an eighth of them with a count of one. The ten largest make up under 7.5% of the sample.

This clonotype has only a few counts. Its antigen remains undetermined. There are no base qualities to consult, and no much larger clone falls within one base. The sequences come from whole blood, collected in connection with sensitization to the hapten diphenylcyclopropenone (DPC). This receptor was obtained from a woman in her twenties or thirties with alopecia areata. Some clones in this sample may be carry-over from other donors' samples. Here the chain combines TRBV4-3 and TRBJ2-7, with 7 junctional bases fitting TRBD2. This receptor carries the CDR3 CASSPQVGGPSEQYF. The DNA sequence is as follows: TGCGCCAGCAGCCCTCAGGTGGGAGGGCCGTCCGAGCAGTACTTC.